The following is a T cell receptor beta chain sequence with its context. Its binding antigen is unknown. At one of its ends the junction is not consistent with the germline gene, which may arise from a read error. The CDR3 covers 14 residues, taking in both the cysteine and the phenylalanine. Kept here is only the CDR3 DNA, which spans 42 bases and is read in frame from base 1. The germline V gene (reference sequence) provides CDR1 SEHNR and CDR2 FQNEAQ. The sample belongs to a study of tumor and adjacent non-tumor tissue in lung cancer (dated by TCRdb to the late 2010s). Turning to the overall study: Of the cohort, 11 to 12 patients had adenocarcinoma, 2 had squamous cell carcinoma and 1 had small cell lung cancer. Among the roughly 15 patients, ages ranged from about 31 to 85 years, roughly 10 were men and 5 were women, and disease was TNM stage I to III. Sequencing produced 125,075,908 productive TCRbeta reads in total, an average of about 3.8 million reads per sample. Using bulk TCRbeta repertoires from approximately 15 lung cancer patients, the study set lung tumor tissue side by side with matched distant non-tumor lung tissue. Over 25 paired specimens, one tumor and one normal lung sample per patient, were profiled by TCRbeta CDR3 sequencing. The investigation overall reported the following: The cohort had only about 16 patients, and the authors noted that larger samples and more detailed clinical data are needed. The top 100 clones accounted for a significantly larger cumulative portion of the repertoire in normal lung than in tumor tissue. Tumor tissue showed significantly higher TCR diversity (inverse Simpson) than normal lung tissue, at about 400 vs 150 (P = 0.0075, Mann-Whitney U test). Peripheral blood was not sequenced, so blood TCRbeta repertoires in these lung cancer patients were not examined. Significantly higher TCR diversity was found in younger patients, and higher tumor TCR diversity was associated with shorter overall and disease-free survival. The methods do not name the sequencing platform or mention unique molecular identifiers.

Bulk unsorted tissue served as the source for RNA extraction, and RNA quality was assessed using a NanoDrop ND-1000 and an Agilent 2100. All donors had newly diagnosed lung cancer, had not received prior chemotherapy, and were admitted for thoracic surgery in China between August and November 2014. Anyone who had undergone radiotherapy or chemotherapy before, or who had another cancer at the same time, was left out of the study. Surgical tissue pieces of roughly 1-2.2 cm3 were preserved in RNAlater solution and were kept at -80 degrees C until use. Library method: multiplex PCR. Instrument on record: Illumina HiSeq 2500. Following protocols modified from ARM-PCR, the researchers constructed TCRbeta libraries through three rounds of nested PCR with primers (Table S4). Before sequencing, PCR products in the 200-500 bp range were cut out of the gel and cleaned up using the QIAquick gel extraction kit. Per the source publication's procedure: Reads were cleaned with Trimmomatic, merged with FLASH into complete CDR3 sequences, and assigned to V(D)J germline segments with MiTCR. Clonal diversity was calculated as the inverse Simpson's index using VDJtools. In-frame sequences without a premature stop codon were defined as productive reads. Using fastp at Q25 and MiXCR, TCRdb reprocessed the public reads and kept productive beta chains. Every entry covers one CDR3 protein and lists the most common genes and DNA from its rows. It is TCRdb's table, rather than the study itself, that gives the V and J calls and clone size. In all, the sample holds some 90,000 distinct CDR3 sequences, and around 57% of those were seen once. Roughly 15% of the sample lies in the top ten.

The sequenced sample consisted of lung tumor tissue. Recombination linked TRBV7-9 to TRBJ2-5, with the D gene uncertain. The source of this sequence is a man in his 70s with non-small cell lung cancer. At the DNA level, the sequence is TGTGTCAGCAGCCTTGGAGTGGCCAGGGAGACCCAGTACTTC. Translated, this gives CVSSLGVARETQYF. Joined to the reference TRBV7-9 and TRBJ2-5 proteins, this CDR3 gives the full variable domain: DTGVSQNPRHKITKRGQNVTFRCDPISEHNRLYWYRQTLGQGPEFLTYFQNEAQLEKSRLLSDRFSAERPKGSFSTLEIQRTEQGDSAMYLCVSSLGVARETQYFGPGTRLLVL.